This TCR beta chain originates from a study of T cell repertoires in cytomegalovirus infection. At the level of the study: Public TCR beta signature analysis indicated the presence of both CMV infection and matching HLA type. Study-wide points: In two of eight donors, the top clonotype was HLA-C-restricted CMV-specific. People with CMV and the relevant HLA were identified by cumulative public TCR beta family frequency.

As to this clonotype: The antigen is not known.

The ends were cut back, 4 bases at V and 6 bases at J, with 19 bases in the middle. CDR1 and CDR2 from the germline V gene are SGHTA and FQGNSA. The CDR3 is 16 amino acids. A single record per CDR3 protein comes from TCRdb applying MiXCR to the reads. Found here are 200,000 or so distinct CDR3 sequences, 28% of them singletons; the top ten hold roughly 31%. This chain joins TRBV7-2 and TRBJ1-5, with a weak D call TRBD1 (6 bases). Sequenced sample: PBMCs. This TCR came from a human donor in good health (CMV status not recorded). Some clones in this sample may be carry-over from other donors' samples. CDR3 nucleotide sequence: TGTGCCAGCAGCTCAGGGGCCAGGTCAGCCACTCAGCCCCAGCATTTT. It encodes CASSSGARSATQPQHF.